Following are 5 T cell receptor beta chains from one sample sequenced in a study of response to subunit inactivated influenza vaccine. TCRdb processed the RT-PCR reads anew with MiXCR; each CDR3 protein has one entry. The sample contains under 950,000 distinct CDR3 sequences, less than 25% of which appear only once. This material consisted of PBMCs from blood, taken roughly 5 days after vaccination. Receptors were obtained from a man aged 50-60 years who received an inactivated influenza vaccine.

This clonotype was observed a handful of times. V is TRBV29-1 and J is TRBJ2-3; D unresolved. The CDR3 length is 11 residues. The V gene lost 7 bases and the J gene lost 2 bases, with 7 bases spanning the gap. Germline CDR1 SQVTM, CDR2 ANQGSEA. This CDR3 reads CSAVATDTQYF. CDR3 in DNA: TGCAGCGCCGTAGCCACAGATACGCAGTATTTT.

V and J are TRBV20-1 and TRBJ2-7; 9 bases align to TRBD2. Germline loops: CDR1 DFQATT, CDR2 SNEGSKA (reference sequence). This CDR3 is 16 amino acids long. The CDR3 reads CAPQGVAGDGSYEQYF. The DNA for the CDR3 is TGCGCCCCGCAGGGGGTAGCGGGAGATGGGTCCTACGAGCAGTACTTC.

The CDR3 spells CASSVGEGRRETQYF. CDR3 nucleotides: TGTGCCAGCAGCGTAGGGGAGGGTAGACGAGAGACCCAGTACTTC. The chain couples TRBV9 to TRBJ2-5; 7 nucleotides align to TRBD2. The trim removed 0 bases at V and 4 bases at J, leaving 6 bases unmatched. Germline V lookup: CDR1 SGDLS, CDR2 YYNGEE. This CDR3 has 15 amino acids.

The chain couples TRBV6-6 to TRBJ2-7; D gene ambiguous. The CDR3 spans 12 residues. V lost 5 bases and J lost 5, with 10 bases in between. Germline V lookup: CDR1 MNHNY, CDR2 SVGAGI (reference sequence). The CDR3 region is CASSRGRNEQYF. The CDR3 DNA reads as TGTGCCAGCAGTCGCGGTAGAAACGAGCAGTACTTC.

The chain employs TRBV28 and TRBJ1-1; D ambiguous. With 7 bases removed from V and 6 bases from J, the gap between germline ends came to 12 bases. The CDR3 contains 12 residues. The germline V gene encodes CDR1 MDHEN and CDR2 SYDVKM. In DNA form, the CDR3 reads TGTGCCAGCACCGGGCGTGGGGCTGAAGCTTTCTTT. Its protein is CASTGRGAEAFF.